The rows below give T cell receptor beta chains drawn from one sample of a study of T cell clones after liver transplantation. Clones were sequenced by immunoSEQ multiplex PCR, and TCRdb holds only the in-frame ones, with some missing. Found here are tens of thousands of clones, around 78% of them singletons; the top ten hold less than 3%. Sequenced here: CD4+ T cells from blood, sampled at the 22-month timepoint. The receptors were gathered from a human patient who received a liver transplant. Some of the T cells might come from the graft donor. CDR3s include the opening cysteine and the closing phenylalanine or tryptophan. D genes are given only for firm matches. Clone size, where shown, is once, few, many, or a class for clones that have expanded.

.	TRBJ2-3	TRBV2	.	TGTGCCAGCAGGTTGGCGAGGAGCACAGATACGCAGTATTTT	CASRLARSTDTQYF
.	TRBJ2-3	TRBV6-1	.	TGTGCCAGCAGTGAAGCGCGGGGACTTGATGCAGATACGCAGTATTTT	CASSEARGLDADTQYF
TRBD1	TRBJ2-1	TRBV5-4	.	TGTGCCAGCAGCTTGGCCCCGACAGGGGTCAATGAGCAGTTCTTC	CASSLAPTGVNEQFF
.	TRBJ2-3	TRBV30	.	TGTGCCTGGAGTACCGGTCTAGCAAGGACAGATACGCAGTATTTT	CAWSTGLARTDTQYF
.	TRBJ2-7	TRBV11-3	few	TGTGCCAGCAGCCGAGGGCCCGGCGAATCCTACGAGCAGTACTTC	CASSRGPGESYEQYF
.	TRBJ2-1	TRBV5-4	once	TGTGCCAGCAGCTCTCCTCGTGGAGGGGCCAATCTTTACAATGAGCAGTTCTTC	CASSSPRGGANLYNEQFF
.	TRBJ2-1	TRBV11-2	.	TGTGCCACGACCGTGGGGTACGAGCAGTTCTTC	CATTVGYEQFF
.	TRBJ1-5	TRBV5-5	.	TGTGCCAGCAGCACGGACAATGATCAGCCCCAGCATTTT	CASSTDNDQPQHF
TRBD2	TRBJ2-3	TRBV7-3	.	TGTGCCAGCAGCGTCACTAGCGGGGGCTACACAGATACGCAGTATTTT	CASSVTSGGYTDTQYF
TRBD1	TRBJ1-5	TRBV19	.	TGTGCCAGTAGGGACAGGGCAGGGGGTTCGCCCAATCAGCCCCAGCATTTT	CASRDRAGGSPNQPQHF
TRBD1	TRBJ2-3	TRBV19	few	TGTGCCAGTAGTAACTACCGGGACAGGGATGATACGCAGTATTTT	CASSNYRDRDDTQYF